This entry lists 29 T cell receptor beta chains sequenced from one sample in a study of blood T cells in healthy people across ages. The authors ran a second PCR of roughly 6 to 12 cycles using a sample-barcoded 5' primer and a J-beta primer mix. TCRdb re-called the 5' RACE reads with MiXCR, one entry per CDR3 protein. The sample has 850,000 to 1,100,000 distinct CDR3 sequences; 30% to 40% are singletons. Sequenced: blood. The receptors shown here come from a man aged 18-30 years in good health.

In this sample, this clonotype turned up a few times. V is TRBV18 and J is TRBJ1-1; 7 nucleotides match TRBD1. The CDR3 covers 19 residues. J was trimmed by 0 bases and V by 0 bases; bases with no gene match: 13. CDR1 is KGHSH and CDR2 is LQKENI in the germline V gene. The CDR3 spells CASSPPMAGGLGMNTEAFF. CDR3 nucleotide sequence: TGTGCCAGCTCACCACCGATGGCAGGGGGGTTGGGTATGAACACTGAAGCTTTCTTT.

V usage is TRBV10-3 and J usage is TRBJ1-2; D is perhaps TRBD1 (5 bases). V lost 5 bases, J lost 7 bases, and 14 bases lay in between. The germline gives CDR1 ENHRY, CDR2 SYGVKD. This CDR3 has 13 amino acids. This CDR3 reads CAISIDRSAGYTF. The CDR3 DNA reads TGTGCCATCAGTATAGACAGAAGCGCTGGCTACACCTTC.

This chain joins TRBV4-2 and TRBJ2-1; 9 bases are a match to TRBD2. The CDR3 extends over 17 amino acids. The trim removed 0 bases at V and 3 bases at J, leaving 6 bases unmatched. Germline CDR1 LGHNA, CDR2 YNFKEQ. The CDR3 protein is CASSQDPAGGYYNEQFF. The DNA of the CDR3 is TGTGCCAGCAGCCAAGATCCAGCGGGGGGTTACTACAATGAGCAGTTCTTC.

The chain links TRBV10-3 to TRBJ1-6; no clear D gene. V lost 2 bases, J lost 5 bases, and 13 bases lay in between. From germline, CDR1 is ENHRY and CDR2 SYGVKD. This CDR3 has 16 residues. This chain's CDR3 is CAISERQTLDNSPLHF. In DNA form, the CDR3 reads TGTGCCATCAGTGAGAGACAAACGCTGGATAATTCACCCCTCCACTTT.

This sequence joins TRBV5-1 and TRBJ1-1; D unclear. Deletions cut 0 bases from V and 7 bases from J, with 10 bases between. The CDR3 has 13 residues. The germline V gene encodes CDR1 SGHRS and CDR2 YFSETQ. The CDR3 here is CASSLENSNEAFF. The CDR3 DNA is TGCGCCAGCAGCTTGGAGAACAGTAATGAAGCTTTCTTT.

The chain has TRBV5-4 and TRBJ1-4; 7 positions match TRBD1. After removal of 3 bases from V and 1 base from J, the junction contained 9 bases not matched to a gene. This CDR3 has 17 residues. Germline assignment: CDR1 SGHNT and CDR2 YYREEE (reference sequence). CDR3 sequence: CASSSGTVVGTNEKLFF. The CDR3 DNA is TGTGCCAGCAGCTCCGGGACAGTTGTGGGAACTAATGAAAAACTGTTTTTT.

The gene calls are TRBV7-2 and TRBJ2-7; D uncertain. Germline V lookup: CDR1 SGHTA, CDR2 FQGNSA. This CDR3 is built from 14 residues. V lost 1 base to trimming and J lost 5 bases, with 12 bases between them. CDR3 sequence: CASSLVKDSDEQYF. In DNA form, the CDR3 reads TGTGCCAGCAGCTTAGTGAAGGATTCCGACGAGCAGTACTTC.

In regard to this clonotype: A much larger clone lies one base from this, so it may be a read error. V and J are TRBV7-2 and TRBJ1-1; tentatively, D is TRBD1 (5 bases). The CDR3 is 15 amino acids. In germline, CDR1 is SGHTA, CDR2 FQGNSA. Written as DNA, the CDR3 is TGTGCCGGCAGCCCATTCGGAGGGGACGACACTGAAGCTTTCTTT. Protein product: CAGSPFGGDDTEAFF.

V and J are TRBV12-3 or TRBV12-4 and TRBJ2-1; 10 nucleotides agree with TRBD2. After removal of 7 bases from V and 4 bases from J, the junction contained 10 bases not matched to a gene. This CDR3 is built from 16 residues. The CDR3 DNA reads as TGTGCCAGCACCACCCGACCTAGCGGGGGTTACAATGAGCAGTTCTTC. This translates into CASTTRPSGGYNEQFF.

The gene calls are TRBV15 and TRBJ1-6; unclear D gene. Germline CDR1 is LNHNV and CDR2 is YYDKDF (reference sequence). This CDR3 has 15 amino acids. Trimming removed 0 bases at V and 10 bases at J, with 13 bases between. DNA of the CDR3: TGTGCCACCAGCAGAGATGTAGGGTACGGGTCACCCCTCCACTTT. Translated: CATSRDVGYGSPLHF. Based on the CDR3 plus reference TRBV15 and TRBJ1-6, the full variable domain is DAMVIQNPRYQVTQFGKPVTLSCSQTLNHNVMYWYQQKSSQAPKLLFHYYDKDFNNEADTPDNFQSRRPNTSFCFLDIRSPGLGDTAMYLCATSRDVGYGSPLHFGNGTRLTVT.

V gene TRBV10-3 combines with J gene TRBJ1-2; no reliable D call. Germline CDR1 reads ENHRY; CDR2 reads SYGVKD. This CDR3 region has 17 residues. V shed 0 bases and J shed 1 base, with 15 bases lying between them. In nucleotides, the CDR3 is TGTGCCATCAGTGAGTCCGGCTCGGCGGGTCTTAACTATGGCTACACCTTC. Residues: CAISESGSAGLNYGYTF.

The rearrangement uses TRBV2 and TRBJ1-5; D gene ambiguous. Trimming left V 1 base short and J 5 bases short, with 6 bases between. Germline assignment: CDR1 SNHLY and CDR2 FYNNEI. This CDR3 has 13 residues. The CDR3 sequence: CASSEVDYQPQHF. CDR3 DNA: TGTGCCAGCAGTGAAGTGGATTATCAGCCCCAGCATTTT.

The chain combines TRBV29-1 with TRBJ2-5, with TRBD1 as a possible D gene (6 bases). Trimming took 8 bases from V and 5 from J, leaving 12 bases between them. The CDR3 spans 11 residues. The germline gives CDR1 SQVTM, CDR2 ANQGSEA. The CDR3 DNA reads TGCAGCTTGAGGCAGGGGGAGACCCAGTACTTC. It yields the protein CSLRQGETQYF.

J is TRBJ1-1 and V is TRBV29-1; D remains unclear. The germline V gene encodes CDR1 SQVTM and CDR2 ANQGSEA. V was cut by 4 bases and J by 5 bases, with 20 bases left in between. This CDR3 is built from 15 residues. The CDR3 protein is CSVAHWTIEGTEAFF. DNA for the CDR3: TGCAGCGTTGCTCACTGGACGATAGAGGGTACTGAAGCTTTCTTT.

With respect to this clonotype: A much larger clonotype is one base distant, so this may be a read error. This rearrangement joins TRBV5-1 to TRBJ2-6; D not certain. The germline gives CDR1 SGHRS, CDR2 YFSETQ. CDR3 size: 16 residues. V dropped 4 bases and J dropped 0 bases, with 11 bases sitting between them. CDR3 region: CASSNPWDSGANVLTF. The CDR3 nucleotides read TGCGCCAGCAGCAACCCTTGGGACTCTGGGGCCAACGTCCTGACTTTC.

The gene calls are TRBV7-9 and TRBJ2-1; TRBD2 aligns across 8 bases. Trimming took 3 bases from V and 8 from J; bases not matched to a gene: 6. CDR3 size: 14 residues. Germline loops: CDR1 SEHNR, CDR2 FQNEAQ (reference sequence). CDR3 amino acids: CASSLAGGGDEQFF. The CDR3 coding sequence is TGTGCCAGCAGCTTGGCGGGGGGAGGTGATGAGCAGTTCTTC.

The rearrangement links TRBV6-2 or TRBV6-3 to TRBJ2-2; D unresolved. CDR1 and CDR2 from the germline V gene are MNHEY and SVGEGT. The CDR3 is made up of 14 amino acids. The ends were cut back, 6 bases at V and 6 bases at J, with 14 bases in the middle. The CDR3 coding sequence is TGTGCCAGCAGCCCTCCCGACGCGGCCGGGGAGCTGTTTTTT. Translated: CASSPPDAAGELFF.

There are a few counts of this clonotype. The chain has TRBV7-2 and TRBJ2-4; a weak D match, TRBD2 (6 bases). V was clipped by 2 bases and J by 1 base, with 12 bases between them. Per germline, CDR1 SGHTA and CDR2 FQGNSA. CDR3 length: 16 amino acids. The CDR3: CASSLWGEGAKNIQYF. CDR3 nucleotide sequence: TGTGCCAGCAGCTTATGGGGGGAAGGGGCCAAAAACATTCAGTACTTC.

This clonotype was seen more than once but under ten times. The rearrangement joins TRBV12-3 or TRBV12-4 to TRBJ1-2; D is unresolved. CDR3 length equals 12 residues. The germline V and J ends were trimmed by 6 bases and 8 bases, with 13 bases remaining between them. The CDR3 region is CASSPSSVGYTF. As DNA, the CDR3 is TGTGCCAGCAGCCCCTCGTCTGTAGGCTACACCTTC.

The rearrangement joins TRBV3-1 to TRBJ1-1; D perhaps matches TRBD1 (6 bases). CDR3 length: 18 residues. V was trimmed by 1 base and J by 1 base, leaving 19 bases between them. CDR1 LGHDT and CDR2 YNNKEL come from the germline V gene (reference sequence). The CDR3 DNA sequence: TGTGCCAGCAGCCAAGCCCCAATGGGGGGCCTGAGGAACACTGAAGCTTTCTTT. It is translated as CASSQAPMGGLRNTEAFF.

The V and J genes are TRBV12-3 or TRBV12-4 and TRBJ2-1; TRBD2 agrees at 12 bases. The CDR3 length is 15 residues. Unmatched junction bases numbered 9, after V lost 6 bases and J lost 9 bases. CDR3 in amino acids: CASSTSSGGAVEQFF. The CDR3 DNA reads as TGTGCCAGCAGCACCTCTAGCGGGGGGGCGGTTGAGCAGTTCTTC.

This clonotype has a handful of counts. The chain's CDR3 is CASSPGEGTTNEKLFF. Written as DNA, the CDR3 is TGTGCCAGCAGCCCAGGAGAGGGGACAACTAATGAAAAACTGTTTTTT. The gene calls are TRBV13 and TRBJ1-4, with D maybe TRBD1 (5 bases). The CDR3 sequence is 16 residues long. Germline assignment: CDR1 PRHDT and CDR2 FYEKMQ (reference sequence). V was clipped by 5 bases and J by 0 bases, with 13 bases between them.

This clonotype was recorded a few times. The chain recombines TRBV6-1 with TRBJ2-5; the match to TRBD2 covers 7 bases. Germline V lookup: CDR1 MNHNS, CDR2 SASEGT. Trimming removed 2 bases from V and 11 bases from J; junction bases left unmatched: 8. This CDR3 has 13 amino acids. This CDR3 is CASSEFYGREQYF. CDR3 sequence (DNA): TGTGCCAGCAGTGAATTTTACGGGCGGGAGCAGTACTTC.

This chain uses TRBV20-1 with TRBJ2-3, with TRBD2 identical over 9 bases. J was trimmed by 4 bases and V by 2 bases; bases with no gene match: 7. This CDR3 has 15 residues. The germline V gene has CDR1 DFQATT and CDR2 SNEGSKA (reference sequence). The CDR3 reads CSARRSSGVSDTQYF. CDR3 coding DNA: TGCAGTGCTAGACGGTCTAGCGGGGTCTCAGATACGCAGTATTTT.

This clonotype was counted between two and nine times. The rearrangement links TRBV7-2 to TRBJ1-1; D is undetermined. The V gene lost 1 base and the J gene lost 4 bases, with 16 bases spanning the gap. Germline CDR1 and CDR2: SGHTA and FQGNSA. The CDR3 covers 16 residues. CDR3 nucleotides: TGTGCCAGCAGCTTAGACTCCGGGTTTCGGGGCACTGAAGCTTTCTTT. The encoded protein is CASSLDSGFRGTEAFF.

The chain uses TRBV3-1 and TRBJ2-1, with TRBD2 matching over 9 bases. This CDR3 is built from 15 residues. CDR1 LGHDT and CDR2 YNNKEL come from the germline V gene (reference sequence). Trimming at V came to 1 base and at J to 9 bases, leaving 7 bases not matched to a gene. CDR3 amino acids: CASSQAGTSSREQFF. As DNA, the CDR3 is TGTGCCAGCAGCCAAGCCGGGACTAGCAGCCGTGAGCAGTTCTTC.

This clonotype was seen only a few times. This chain links TRBV7-2 with TRBJ2-7; D unresolved. The CDR3 is 14 amino acids. Germline values: CDR1 SGHTA, CDR2 FQGNSA. Trimming cost V 1 base and J 3 bases, with 10 bases left between them. The CDR3 sequence: CASSLGLRVYEQYF. DNA of the CDR3: TGTGCCAGCAGCTTAGGGCTCCGGGTCTACGAGCAGTACTTC.

This clonotype has ten or more counts. The V and J genes are TRBV7-2 and TRBJ2-1; TRBD1 aligns across 9 bases. This CDR3 is built from 15 residues. With V trimmed by 3 bases and J by 4 bases, 4 bases remained unmatched. Per germline, CDR1 SGHTA and CDR2 FQGNSA. The CDR3, as DNA: TGTGCCAGCAGCTTTGACAGGGGGACTTACAATGAGCAGTTCTTC. This translates into CASSFDRGTYNEQFF.

This clonotype was observed many times. The V gene is TRBV7-9, the J gene TRBJ2-1; D is possibly TRBD2 (5 bases). V lost 1 base, J lost 0 bases, and 7 bases lay in between. CDR3 length: 15 residues. The germline CDR1 and CDR2 sequences are SEHNR and FQNEAQ (reference sequence). CDR3 in DNA: TGTGCCAGCAGCTTAGAAGGGAGCTCCTACAATGAGCAGTTCTTC. This translates into CASSLEGSSYNEQFF.